The 25 T cell receptor beta chains presented below share a single source sample, sequenced in a study of spatial heterogeneity in lung cancer. Which antigens these TCRs recognize remains unknown. The study's findings and limits: Tracking of tumor mutation counts was seen in expanded intratumoral alpha and beta TCR counts.

Time point specified: sample taken at primary tumor resection. TCRdb passed the 5' RACE reads through MiXCR, listing each CDR3 protein once. Seen here are 7,500 to 10,000 distinct CDR3 sequences, 5% observed once, and the top ten hold around 15%. Sequencing used lung tumor tissue, obtained at surgery. Source of these receptors: a female donor with early-stage non-small cell lung cancer.

This clonotype is judged medium-sized. This chain connects TRBV27 to TRBJ2-3; 12 nucleotides line up with TRBD2. The V gene end was trimmed by 2 bases and the J gene end by 4 bases; junction bases not matched to a gene: 16. This CDR3 has 20 residues. The germline V gene has CDR1 MNHEY and CDR2 SMNVEV (reference sequence). The CDR3 coding sequence is TGTGCCAGCAGTTTAACGGGGGCGGGACTAGCGGGTTCAGGAGCAGATACGCAGTATTTT. It yields the protein CASSLTGAGLAGSGADTQYF.

This clonotype was recorded many times. The chain joins TRBV18 to TRBJ2-1; TRBD1 aligns across 10 bases. Germline CDR1 reads KGHSH; CDR2 reads LQKENI. This CDR3 has 15 amino acids. The J segment lost 4 bases and the V segment lost 3 bases, leaving 3 bases of the junction unmatched. The CDR3, as DNA: TGTGCCAGCTCACCCGACAGGGGGCGTTACAATGAGCAGTTCTTC. The encoded protein is CASSPDRGRYNEQFF. Looking up the rest from reference TRBV18 and TRBJ2-1 gives the full variable domain: NAGVMQNPRHLVRRRGQEARLRCSPMKGHSHVYWYRQLPEEGLKFMVYLQKENIIDESGMPKERFSAEFPKEGPSILRIQQVVRGDSAAYFCASSPDRGRYNEQFFGPGTRLTVL.

This clonotype appeared many times. The chain uses TRBV27 and TRBJ1-1; D uncertain. Per germline, CDR1 MNHEY and CDR2 SMNVEV (reference sequence). The germline V and J ends were trimmed by 3 bases and 3 bases, with 14 bases remaining between them. There are 15 residues in the CDR3. The CDR3 sequence: CASSLGVDRDTEAFF. The CDR3, as DNA: TGTGCCAGCAGTTTGGGCGTTGACCGGGACACTGAAGCTTTCTTT.

By sample share, this clonotype is medium-sized (0.01 to 0.1%). This rearrangement joins TRBV3-1 to TRBJ1-2, with D tentatively TRBD1 (6 bases). Per the germline V gene, CDR1 is LGHDT and CDR2 is YNNKEL (reference sequence). This CDR3 is built from 20 residues. Trimming removed 0 bases at V and 7 bases at J, with 30 bases between. CDR3 DNA: TGTGCCAGCAGCCAAGATCAAGGTTTCGGGCAGGGGACTAGATCCCGTGGCTACACCTTC. Amino acid sequence: CASSQDQGFGQGTRSRGYTF.

This clonotype was observed at least ten times. V gene TRBV24-1 combines with J gene TRBJ2-1; no definite D call. The CDR3 sequence is 12 residues long. V lost 9 bases to trimming and J lost 8 bases, with 13 bases between them. Germline V gene data show CDR1 as KGHDR and CDR2 as SFDVKD. CDR3 residues: CATSPRSDEQFF. CDR3 nucleotides: TGTGCCACCTCCCCACGAAGCGATGAGCAGTTCTTC.

This clonotype was seen repeatedly, ten times or more. This sequence joins TRBV6-5 and TRBJ1-5; 7 nucleotides match TRBD1. Germline loops: CDR1 MNHEY, CDR2 SVGAGI. This CDR3 comprises 15 residues. V lost 0 bases to trimming and J lost 9 bases; unmatched junction nucleotides: 8. CDR3 DNA sequence: TGTGCCAGCAGTTACTCGAACAGGGGCGGTGGGCCCCAGCATTTT. Translation gives CASSYSNRGGGPQHF.

In this sample, this clonotype turned up many times. This chain uses TRBV13 with TRBJ2-1; 11 nucleotides line up with TRBD2. CDR1 is PRHDT, CDR2 FYEKMQ, per germline (reference sequence). The CDR3 has 15 amino acids. Trimming cost V 2 bases and J 6 bases; bases outside gene matches: 3. The CDR3 bases are TGTGCCAGCAGCTTATTAACTAGCGGGGGCAATGAGCAGTTCTTC. Its translation: CASSLLTSGGNEQFF.

This clonotype appeared a few times. CDR3 sequence (DNA): TGTGCCAGCAGCTTGTCCGGGACAGGGGTAGAGACCCAGTACTTC. Its protein product is CASSLSGTGVETQYF. The rearrangement uses TRBV7-9 and TRBJ2-5; 10 positions match TRBD1. The CDR3 consists of 15 residues. V shed 3 bases, J shed 4 bases, and the junction held 5 bases outside the gene matches. The germline V gene has CDR1 SEHNR and CDR2 FQNEAQ (reference sequence).

This clonotype was observed many times. The rearrangement uses TRBV4-1 and TRBJ1-1; D may be TRBD1 (5 bases). The germline V gene has CDR1 MGHRA and CDR2 YSYEKL. There are 15 residues in the CDR3. Trimming cost V 6 bases and J 3 bases, with 17 bases left between them. The CDR3 nucleotides are TGCGCCAGCAGTACTCATTATGGGGCGGACACTGAAGCTTTCTTT. Translating gives CASSTHYGADTEAFF.

At least ten counts were recorded for this clonotype. The chain has TRBV27 and TRBJ2-7, with a possible D match to TRBD2 (6 bases). Trimming removed 7 bases at V and 6 bases at J, with 19 bases between. Germline assignment: CDR1 MNHEY and CDR2 SMNVEV (reference sequence). This CDR3 contains 14 residues. DNA of the CDR3: TGTGCCAGCATGTACTCCGGAGGGGTTGGCGAGCAGTACTTC. It encodes CASMYSGGVGEQYF.

This clonotype was seen repeatedly, ten times or more. This chain joins TRBV28 and TRBJ2-7, with TRBD2 identical over 8 bases. V was pared by 6 bases and J by 6 bases, with 19 bases of the junction left unmatched. Per germline, CDR1 MDHEN and CDR2 SYDVKM. CDR3 length: 17 residues. CDR3 DNA: TGTGCCAGCAGCACCCCCGACGGACTAGCAACTGGGGGCGAGCAGTACTTC. Amino acid sequence: CASSTPDGLATGGEQYF. Full variable domain (rest looked up from reference TRBV28 and TRBJ2-7): DVKVTQSSRYLVKRTGEKVFLECVQDMDHENMFWYRQDPGLGLRLIYFSYDVKMKEKGDIPEGYSVSREKKERFSLILESASTNQTSMYLCASSTPDGLATGGEQYFGPGTRLTVT.

This clonotype showed up many times. J is TRBJ1-2 and V is TRBV28; a weak D match, TRBD1 (5 bases). CDR1 is MDHEN and CDR2 is SYDVKM in the germline V gene. V shed 2 bases and J shed 8 bases, with 12 bases lying between them. This CDR3 spans 13 amino acids. The CDR3: CASSLAAGRGYTF. DNA of the CDR3: TGTGCCAGCAGTTTAGCGGCAGGGCGGGGCTACACCTTC.

The genes are TRBV5-5 and TRBJ1-1; no reliable D call. Looked up from germline, CDR1 is SGHKS and CDR2 is YYEKEE (reference sequence). The CDR3 spans 14 residues. V lost 0 bases to trimming and J lost 0 bases, with 6 bases between them. The CDR3 reads CASSLALMNTEAFF. In nucleotides, the CDR3 is TGTGCCAGCAGCTTGGCACTTATGAACACTGAAGCTTTCTTT.

This clonotype is labeled medium-sized. This chain uses TRBV11-2 with TRBJ1-5; TRBD1 matches 7 bases. CDR1 is SGHAT, CDR2 FQNNGV, per germline. CDR3 length: 15 residues. J lost 2 bases, V lost 0 bases, and 1 base had no gene match. The CDR3 sequence: CASSLDTGGNQPQHF. The CDR3 coding sequence is TGTGCCAGCAGCTTAGATACAGGGGGCAATCAGCCCCAGCATTTT.

This clonotype is medium-sized. J is TRBJ1-1 and V is TRBV6-2 or TRBV6-3; TRBD1 is a possible D gene (5 bases). Between the trimmed V and J ends, which lost 4 bases and 2 bases, there was a span of 17 bases. This CDR3 spans 16 amino acids. CDR1 and CDR2 from the germline V gene are MNHEY and SVGEGT. CDR3 amino acids: CASSSLGGTVNTEAFF. For the CDR3, the DNA is TGTGCCAGCAGTTCCCTTGGCGGGACGGTAAACACTGAAGCTTTCTTT.

A single count supports this clonotype. This sequence joins TRBV12-3 or TRBV12-4 and TRBJ2-3, with unresolved D. CDR3 length equals 13 residues. Between the trimmed V and J ends, which lost 6 bases and 4 bases, there was a span of 11 bases. DNA of the CDR3: TGTGCCAGCAGCCTCGGGCTGGCAGATACGCAGTATTTT. Its translation is CASSLGLADTQYF.

This clonotype appeared many times. The chain is built from TRBV2 and TRBJ2-2; D gene uncertain. Per the germline V gene, CDR1 is SNHLY and CDR2 is FYNNEI. With 5 bases removed from V and 4 bases from J, the gap between germline ends came to 8 bases. The CDR3 length is 13 residues. CDR3 DNA: TGTGCCAGCAGTAAGAATCCCACCGGGGAGCTGTTTTTT. Amino acids: CASSKNPTGELFF.

Within the sample, this clonotype is large. The chain links TRBV4-1 to TRBJ1-1; D is unclear. The germline gives CDR1 MGHRA, CDR2 YSYEKL. V was clipped by 1 base and J by 11 bases, with 14 bases between them. This CDR3 comprises 13 residues. As DNA, the CDR3 is TGCGCCAGCAGCCAAGGTGGGAGCCGCGGGGCTTTCTTT. It translates to CASSQGGSRGAFF.

This clonotype was picked up many times. The chain is built from TRBV5-1 and TRBJ2-1, with 10 bases that match TRBD1. CDR3 length: 15 residues. Germline V lookup: CDR1 SGHRS, CDR2 YFSETQ. The ends lost 4 bases at V and 7 bases at J; junction bases unmatched: 8. CDR3 sequence: CASSPDRGLRNEQFF. CDR3 coding DNA: TGCGCCAGCAGCCCCGACAGGGGGCTTCGGAATGAGCAGTTCTTC.

This clonotype came up many times. A much larger clone is a single base away; this may be a read error. The chain joins TRBV20-1 to TRBJ1-2; the match to TRBD1 covers 8 bases. CDR3 length: 14 residues. Germline CDR1 reads DFQATT; CDR2 reads SNEGSKA (reference sequence). CDR3 region: CSARDWTGSYGYNF. For the CDR3, the DNA is TGCAGTGCTAGAGATTGGACAGGGTCCTATGGCTACAACTTC.

In its sample, this clonotype was seen many times. This chain uses TRBV9 with TRBJ2-7; D possibly matches TRBD1 or TRBD2 (5 bases each). CDR3 length: 16 amino acids. V shed 4 bases and J shed 1 base, with 18 bases lying between them. CDR1 is SGDLS and CDR2 is YYNGEE in the germline V gene. The CDR3 region is CASSPSLRGESYEQYF. CDR3 coding DNA: TGTGCCAGCAGCCCTTCATTGAGGGGAGAGTCCTACGAGCAGTACTTC.

This clonotype was seen repeatedly, ten times or more. The chain recombines TRBV11-2 with TRBJ2-2; D may be TRBD1 or TRBD2 (5 bases each). Germline CDR1 and CDR2: SGHAT and FQNNGV. The CDR3 length is 13 residues. V was pared by 1 base and J by 6 bases, with 6 bases between. The CDR3 sequence: CASSLGGSGELFF. The CDR3 DNA reads as TGTGCCAGCAGCTTAGGGGGGTCCGGGGAGCTGTTTTTT.

The table lists this clonotype with many counts. The rearrangement joins TRBV28 to TRBJ1-2, with D perhaps TRBD1 (5 bases). The CDR3 extends over 13 amino acids. Germline V gene data show CDR1 as MDHEN and CDR2 as SYDVKM. Trimming removed 7 bases from V and 0 bases from J, with 9 bases in between. The CDR3 here is CASTSGANYGYTF. Written as DNA, the CDR3 is TGTGCCAGCACCTCGGGGGCTAACTATGGCTACACCTTC.

This clonotype is categorized as medium-sized. Compared with germline, one end of the junction differs, possibly owing to a read error. The chain uses TRBV6-5 and TRBJ2-5; possible D gene TRBD1, 6 bases. Germline CDR1 reads MNHEY; CDR2 reads SVGAGI. The length of the CDR3 is 12 residues. This CDR3 reads CASSPEGHTEIF. The CDR3 DNA is TGTGCCAGCAGTCCCGAGGGACACACTGAAATCTTC.

This clonotype is classed as medium-sized. This chain uses TRBV12-3 or TRBV12-4 with TRBJ2-5, with TRBD1 matching over 11 bases. The CDR3 is 15 amino acids. V trimming: 4 bases; J trimming: 0 bases; junction bases outside the gene matches: 1. In nucleotides, the CDR3 is TGTGCCAGCAGTTGGGACAGGGGGTACCAAGAGACCCAGTACTTC. Translated, it gives CASSWDRGYQETQYF.